This entry lists 10 T cell receptor beta chains sequenced from one sample in a study of T cell responses to AZD1222 COVID-19 vaccine. Using immunoSEQ multiplex PCR, the repertoire was profiled, and TCRdb retains in-frame clones only, with some absent. Of just under 95,000 clones in the sample, nearly 90% were seen once. Material: peripheral blood, obtained on day 0 of AZD1222 vaccination. These receptors were obtained from an adult in good health.

V and J are TRBV19 and TRBJ1-4; D is undetermined. This CDR3 has 16 amino acids. Trimming cost V 3 bases and J 0 bases, with 11 bases left between them. Germline V gene lookup returns CDR1 LNHDA and CDR2 SQIVND (reference sequence). The CDR3 region is CASSILRAATNEKLFF. CDR3 nucleotide sequence: TGTGCCAGTAGTATTCTGAGGGCCGCAACTAATGAAAAACTGTTTTTT.

This chain connects TRBV19 to TRBJ1-1, with D maybe TRBD1 (6 bases). Germline V gene sequence: CDR1 LNHDA, CDR2 SQIVND (reference sequence). This CDR3 spans 13 amino acids. The V end lost 5 bases, the J end lost 4 bases, and 11 bases lay between the germline ends. In DNA form, the CDR3 reads TGTGCCAGTAGTGGACAGTGGGGCACTGAAGCTTTCTTT. This codes for CASSGQWGTEAFF.

CDR3: CASRRGGSTEAFF. Written as DNA, the CDR3 is TGTGCCAGCAGGCGTGGGGGGAGCACTGAAGCTTTCTTT. The rearrangement joins TRBV5-4 to TRBJ1-1, with a weak D call TRBD1 (5 bases). V shed 5 bases and J shed 4 bases, with 12 bases lying between them. CDR1 is SGHNT and CDR2 is YYREEE in the germline V gene (reference sequence). The CDR3 length is 13 residues. Full variable domain (missing parts from reference TRBV5-4 and TRBJ1-1): ETGVTQSPTHLIKTRGQQVTLRCSSQSGHNTVSWYQQALGQGPQFIFQYYREEENGRGNFPPRFSGLQFPNYSSELNVNALELDDSALYLCASRRGGSTEAFFGQGTRLTVV.

This sequence joins TRBV7-7 and TRBJ2-7; 9 nucleotides line up with TRBD1. Germline lookup yields CDR1 SSHAT and CDR2 FNYEAQ (reference sequence). The CDR3 has 13 amino acids. Losses at the gene ends were 6 bases for V and 9 bases for J; bases not matched to a gene: 9. The CDR3 region has the DNA TGTGCCAGCAGTAGTCAACAGGGGGCCTGGCAGTACTTC. This sequence encodes CASSSQQGAWQYF.

This clone has a handful of counts. This chain uses TRBV7-8 with TRBJ1-1, with a tentative D call TRBD1 (6 bases). Germline V CDR1 and CDR2: SGHVS, FQNEAQ. Deletions cut 7 bases from V and 0 bases from J, with 12 bases between. The CDR3 is made up of 14 amino acids. The DNA of the CDR3 is TGTGCCAGCACCCCCGGACAGATGAACACTGAAGCTTTCTTT. Its translation is CASTPGQMNTEAFF.

The rearrangement joins TRBV6-5 to TRBJ2-5; D unclear. Germline CDR1 and CDR2: MNHEY and SVGAGI. Trimming cost V 0 bases and J 1 base, with 9 bases left between them. The CDR3 runs to 15 residues. CDR3 DNA: TGTGCCAGCAGTTACTCCTTAGGAGTCCAAGAGACCCAGTACTTC. Protein sequence: CASSYSLGVQETQYF.

DNA for the CDR3: TGTGCCAGTAGTGTGCCCCCGGGTGATACGCAGTATTTT. It codes for CASSVPPGDTQYF. The chain has TRBV19 and TRBJ2-3; D gene unclear. Per the germline V gene, CDR1 is LNHDA and CDR2 is SQIVND (reference sequence). The V end lost 5 bases, the J end lost 6 bases, and 12 bases lay between the germline ends. The CDR3 spans 13 residues.

V gene TRBV9 combines with J gene TRBJ2-1, with D possibly called TRBD1 or TRBD2 (5 bases each). From germline, CDR1 is SGDLS and CDR2 YYNGEE. This CDR3 is 13 amino acids long. The V gene lost 0 bases and the J gene lost 10 bases, with 11 bases spanning the gap. CDR3 protein: CASSVAGRVEQFF. CDR3 sequence (DNA): TGTGCCAGCAGCGTAGCGGGACGAGTAGAGCAGTTCTTC.

This rearrangement joins TRBV9 to TRBJ2-3, with 8 positions matching TRBD2. The CDR3 spans 15 residues. V dropped 4 bases and J dropped 6; count of bases not matched to a gene: 10. In germline, CDR1 is SGDLS, CDR2 YYNGEE. The CDR3 DNA sequence: TGTGCCAGCAGCTCCTCCGGGACTAGGGGGGATACGCAGTATTTT. Amino acid sequence: CASSSSGTRGDTQYF.

V and J are TRBV5-1 and TRBJ2-7; D unresolved. CDR1 is SGHRS and CDR2 is YFSETQ in the germline V gene. V lost 6 bases and J lost 5, with 15 bases in between. The CDR3 loop spans 13 amino acids. The CDR3 region has the DNA TGCGCCAGCACAGCCGGACCCCCTAACGAGCAGTACTTC. Translated, it gives CASTAGPPNEQYF.